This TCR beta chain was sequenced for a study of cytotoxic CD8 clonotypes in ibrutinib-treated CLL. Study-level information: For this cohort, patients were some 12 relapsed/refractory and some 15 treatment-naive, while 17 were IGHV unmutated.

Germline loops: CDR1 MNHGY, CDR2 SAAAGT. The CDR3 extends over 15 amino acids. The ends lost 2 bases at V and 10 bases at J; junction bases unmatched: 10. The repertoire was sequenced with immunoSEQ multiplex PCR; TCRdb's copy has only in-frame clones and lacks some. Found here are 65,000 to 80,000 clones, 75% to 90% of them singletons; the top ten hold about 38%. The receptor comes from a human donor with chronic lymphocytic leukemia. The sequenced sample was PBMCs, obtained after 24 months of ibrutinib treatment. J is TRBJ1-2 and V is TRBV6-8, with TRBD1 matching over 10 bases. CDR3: CASSYPLKGTGDYTF. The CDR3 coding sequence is TGTGCCAGCAGTTACCCTCTGAAGGGGACAGGGGACTACACCTTC.